This TCR beta chain was retrieved from a study of blood T cells in healthy people across ages. Whole-study findings and limits: Unsorted PBMCs ruled out conclusive naive versus antigen-experienced comparison. With age, beta diversity per million T cells declined roughly linearly, significantly by 35 to 40.

Concerning this clonotype itself: Its antigen is unknown.

For the second PCR, which ran for 7 to 11 cycles, a sample-barcoded 5' primer and a J-beta primer mix were used. TCRdb re-derived calls from the 5' RACE reads in MiXCR, one entry per CDR3 protein. This table has about 1.1 million distinct CDR3 sequences, around two fifths appearing once. CDR1 is SGHTA, CDR2 FQGNSA, per germline. The CDR3 runs to 13 residues. Trimming took 5 bases from V and 3 from J, leaving 8 bases between them. Sequencing was performed on blood. This chain uses TRBV7-2 with TRBJ1-5; D not certain. This TCR was recovered from a man aged 18 to 29 in good health. The CDR3 region is CASSASVNQPQHF. For the CDR3, the DNA is TGTGCCAGCAGCGCCTCGGTCAATCAGCCCCAGCATTTT.